These 5 T cell receptor beta chains were sequenced from one sample in a study of blood T cell repertoires in COVID-19. TCRdb's copy holds only in-frame clones and misses some; the assay was immunoSEQ multiplex PCR. In the table there are around 320,000 clones, over 85% of which are singletons. Material for sequencing was PBMCs or T cells enriched from blood (not recorded which). The receptors were gathered from a woman in her 50s who had been exposed to COVID-19.

The CDR3 DNA reads TGTGCCAGCAGCGAGACCGTAGCGGGGGTGGGTTTAGATACGCAGTATTTT. Protein product: CASSETVAGVGLDTQYF. The rearrangement joins TRBV5-8 to TRBJ2-3; 9 positions agree with TRBD2. V gave up 4 bases and J gave up 5 bases; unmatched junction bases: 14. This CDR3 is built from 17 residues. The V gene's germline CDR1 is SGHTS and CDR2 YDEGEE.

The chain carries TRBV2 and TRBJ2-7; D is ambiguous. This CDR3 region has 11 residues. Germline CDR1 is SNHLY and CDR2 is FYNNEI. The V end lost 7 bases, the J end lost 5 bases, and 9 bases lay between the germline ends. The CDR3, as DNA: TGTGCCAGCATTAAGAACAACGAGCAGTACTTC. Translation: CASIKNNEQYF. Together with reference TRBV2 and TRBJ2-7, the CDR3 gives the full variable domain: EPEVTQTPSHQVTQMGQEVILRCVPISNHLYFYWYRQILGQKVEFLVSFYNNEISEKSEIFDDQFSVERPDGSNFTLKIRSTKLEDSAMYFCASIKNNEQYFGPGTRLTVT.

The chain couples TRBV5-8 to TRBJ2-2, with 13 nucleotides matching TRBD2. The J segment lost 3 bases and the V segment lost 0 bases, leaving 2 bases of the junction unmatched. The CDR3 is 17 residues long. CDR1 and CDR2 from the germline V gene are SGHTS and YDEGEE. DNA of the CDR3: TGTGCCAGCAGCTTGGGACTAGCGGGGGGAGACACCGGGGAGCTGTTTTTT. Its translation: CASSLGLAGGDTGELFF. Drawing the rest from reference TRBV5-8 and TRBJ2-2, the complete variable domain is EAGVTQSPTHLIKTRGQQATLRCSPISGHTSVYWYQQALGLGLQFLLWYDEGEERNRGNFPPRFSGRQFPNYSSELNVNALELEDSALYLCASSLGLAGGDTGELFFGEGSRLTVL.

This chain uses TRBV11-2 with TRBJ2-7; 7 bases align to TRBD1. After removal of 6 bases from V and 5 bases from J, the junction contained 10 bases not matched to a gene. The CDR3 is made up of 14 amino acids. Germline V gene lookup returns CDR1 SGHAT and CDR2 FQNNGV. CDR3 DNA: TGTGCCAGCAGGCAAAACAGGGGTGGCCACGAGCAGTACTTC. The encoded protein is CASRQNRGGHEQYF.

The chain carries TRBV6-6 and TRBJ1-3, with D possibly being TRBD1 (6 bases). Germline V CDR1 and CDR2: MNHNY, SVGAGI (reference sequence). There are 17 residues in the CDR3. With 5 bases removed from V and 1 base from J, the gap between germline ends came to 18 bases. The chain's CDR3 is CASSPEGGTLSGNTIYF. CDR3 in DNA: TGTGCCAGCAGTCCGGAGGGGGGGACGCTGTCTGGAAACACCATATATTTT.